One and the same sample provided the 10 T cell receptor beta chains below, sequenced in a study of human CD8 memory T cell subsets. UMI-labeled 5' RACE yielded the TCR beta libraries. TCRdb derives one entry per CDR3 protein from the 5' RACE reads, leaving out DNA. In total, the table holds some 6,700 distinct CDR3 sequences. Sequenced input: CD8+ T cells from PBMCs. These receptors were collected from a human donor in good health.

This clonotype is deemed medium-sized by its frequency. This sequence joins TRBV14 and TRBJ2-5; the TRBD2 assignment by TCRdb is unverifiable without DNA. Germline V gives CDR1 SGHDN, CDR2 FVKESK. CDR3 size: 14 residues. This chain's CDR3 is CASSPIAGLETQYF.

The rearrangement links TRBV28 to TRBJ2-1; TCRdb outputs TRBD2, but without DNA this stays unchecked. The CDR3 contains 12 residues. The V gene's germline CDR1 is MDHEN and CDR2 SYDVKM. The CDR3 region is CASSSLGNEQFF.

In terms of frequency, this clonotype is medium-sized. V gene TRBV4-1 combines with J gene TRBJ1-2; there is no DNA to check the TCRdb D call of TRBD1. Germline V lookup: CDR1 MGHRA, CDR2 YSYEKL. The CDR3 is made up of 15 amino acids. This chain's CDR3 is CASSQDGTGDYGYTF.

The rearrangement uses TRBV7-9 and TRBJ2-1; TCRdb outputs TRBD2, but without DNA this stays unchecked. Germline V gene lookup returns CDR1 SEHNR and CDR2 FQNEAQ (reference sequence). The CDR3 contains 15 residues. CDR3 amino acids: CASRDGTSGRGEQFF. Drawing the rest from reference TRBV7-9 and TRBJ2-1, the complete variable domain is DTGVSQNPRHKITKRGQNVTFRCDPISEHNRLYWYRQTLGQGPEFLTYFQNEAQLEKSRLLSDRFSAERPKGSFSTLEIQRTEQGDSAMYLCASRDGTSGRGEQFFGPGTRLTVL.

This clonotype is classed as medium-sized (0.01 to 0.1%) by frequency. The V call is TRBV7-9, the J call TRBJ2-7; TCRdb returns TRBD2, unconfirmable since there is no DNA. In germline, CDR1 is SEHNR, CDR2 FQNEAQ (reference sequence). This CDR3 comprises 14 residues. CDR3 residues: CASRDGLGNYEQYF.

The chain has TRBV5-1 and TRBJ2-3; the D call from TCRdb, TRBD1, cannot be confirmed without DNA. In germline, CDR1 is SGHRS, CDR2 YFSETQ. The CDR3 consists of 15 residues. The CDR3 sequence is CASSSGEGAGDTQYF. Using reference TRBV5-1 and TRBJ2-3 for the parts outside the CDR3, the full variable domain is KAGVTQTPRYLIKTRGQQVTLSCSPISGHRSVSWYQQTPGQGLQFLFEYFSETQRNKGNFPGRFSGRQFSNSRSEMNVSTLELGDSALYLCASSSGEGAGDTQYFGPGTRLTVL.

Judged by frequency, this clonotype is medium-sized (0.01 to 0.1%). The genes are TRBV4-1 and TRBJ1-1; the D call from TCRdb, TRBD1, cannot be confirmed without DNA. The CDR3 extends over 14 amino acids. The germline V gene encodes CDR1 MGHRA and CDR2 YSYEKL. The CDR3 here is CASSQDAGVAEAFF.

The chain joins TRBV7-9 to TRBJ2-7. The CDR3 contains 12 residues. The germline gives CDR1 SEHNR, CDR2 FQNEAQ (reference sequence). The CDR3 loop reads CASSPPVYEQYF.

CDR3 region: CSARGPTGGAHTGELFF. The rearrangement uses TRBV20-1 and TRBJ2-2; there is no DNA to check the TCRdb D call of TRBD1. The CDR3 totals 17 residues. Germline loops: CDR1 DFQATT, CDR2 SNEGSKA (reference sequence).

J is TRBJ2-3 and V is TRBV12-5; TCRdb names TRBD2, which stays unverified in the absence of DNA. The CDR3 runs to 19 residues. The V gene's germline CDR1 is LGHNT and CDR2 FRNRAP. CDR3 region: CASGLVVGTSGESTDTQYF.